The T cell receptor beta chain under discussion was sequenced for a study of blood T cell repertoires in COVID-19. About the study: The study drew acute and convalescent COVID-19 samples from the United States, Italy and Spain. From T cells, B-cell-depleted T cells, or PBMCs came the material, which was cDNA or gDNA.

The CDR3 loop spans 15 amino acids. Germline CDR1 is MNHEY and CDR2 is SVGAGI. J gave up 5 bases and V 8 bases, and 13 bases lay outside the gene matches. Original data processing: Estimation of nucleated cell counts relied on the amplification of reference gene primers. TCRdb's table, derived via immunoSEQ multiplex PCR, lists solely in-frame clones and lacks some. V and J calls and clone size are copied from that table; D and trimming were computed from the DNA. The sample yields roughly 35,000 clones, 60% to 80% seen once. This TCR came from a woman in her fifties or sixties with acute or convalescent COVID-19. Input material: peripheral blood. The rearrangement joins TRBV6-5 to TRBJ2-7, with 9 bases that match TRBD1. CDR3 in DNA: TGTGCCAGCCAAAATCCGGGACAGGGAGGCAACGAGCAGTACTTC. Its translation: CASQNPGQGGNEQYF.